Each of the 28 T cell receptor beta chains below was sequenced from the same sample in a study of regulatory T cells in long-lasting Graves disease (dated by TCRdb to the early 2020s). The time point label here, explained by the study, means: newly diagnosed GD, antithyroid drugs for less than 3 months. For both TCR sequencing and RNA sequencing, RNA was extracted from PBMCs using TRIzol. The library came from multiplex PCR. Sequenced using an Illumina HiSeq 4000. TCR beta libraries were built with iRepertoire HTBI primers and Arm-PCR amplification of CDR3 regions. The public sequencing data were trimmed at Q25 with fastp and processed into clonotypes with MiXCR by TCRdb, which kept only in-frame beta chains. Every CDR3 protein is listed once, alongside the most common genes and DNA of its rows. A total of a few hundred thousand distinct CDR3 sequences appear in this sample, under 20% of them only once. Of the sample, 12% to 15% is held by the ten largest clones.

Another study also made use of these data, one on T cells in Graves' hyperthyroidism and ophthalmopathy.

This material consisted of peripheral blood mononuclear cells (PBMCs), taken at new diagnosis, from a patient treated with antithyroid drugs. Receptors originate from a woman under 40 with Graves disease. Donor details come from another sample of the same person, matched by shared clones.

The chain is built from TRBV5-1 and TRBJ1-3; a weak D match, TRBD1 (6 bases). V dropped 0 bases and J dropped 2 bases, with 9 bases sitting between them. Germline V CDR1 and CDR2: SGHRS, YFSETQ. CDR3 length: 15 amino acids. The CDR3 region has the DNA TGCGCCAGCAGCTTGGCAGGGGCCGCTGGAAACACCATATATTTT. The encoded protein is CASSLAGAAGNTIYF.

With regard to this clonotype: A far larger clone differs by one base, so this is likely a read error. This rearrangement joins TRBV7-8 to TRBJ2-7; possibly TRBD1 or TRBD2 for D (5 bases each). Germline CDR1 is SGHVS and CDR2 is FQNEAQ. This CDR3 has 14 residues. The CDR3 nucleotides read TGTGCCAGCAGCTCGCCGGGACCACTATACGGGCAGTACTTC. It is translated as CASSSPGPLYGQYF.

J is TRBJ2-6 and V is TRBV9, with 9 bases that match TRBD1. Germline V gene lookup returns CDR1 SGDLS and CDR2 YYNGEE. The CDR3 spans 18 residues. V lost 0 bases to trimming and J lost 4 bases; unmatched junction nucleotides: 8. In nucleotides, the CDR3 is TGTGCCAGCAGCGTAGTACCGGGACAGGGAAGAGGGGCCAACGTCCTGACTTTC. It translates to CASSVVPGQGRGANVLTF.

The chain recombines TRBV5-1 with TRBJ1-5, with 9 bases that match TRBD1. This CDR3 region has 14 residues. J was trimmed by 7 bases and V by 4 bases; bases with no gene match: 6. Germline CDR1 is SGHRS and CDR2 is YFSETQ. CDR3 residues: CASSGGQGRQPQHF. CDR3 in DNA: TGCGCCAGCAGCGGGGGACAGGGAAGGCAGCCCCAGCATTTT.

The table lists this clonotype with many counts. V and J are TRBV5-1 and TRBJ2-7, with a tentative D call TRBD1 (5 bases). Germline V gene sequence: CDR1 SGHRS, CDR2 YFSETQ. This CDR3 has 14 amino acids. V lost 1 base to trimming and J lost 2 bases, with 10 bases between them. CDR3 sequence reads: CASSLTQVTYEQYF. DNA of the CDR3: TGCGCCAGCAGCTTGACACAGGTTACCTACGAGCAGTACTTC.

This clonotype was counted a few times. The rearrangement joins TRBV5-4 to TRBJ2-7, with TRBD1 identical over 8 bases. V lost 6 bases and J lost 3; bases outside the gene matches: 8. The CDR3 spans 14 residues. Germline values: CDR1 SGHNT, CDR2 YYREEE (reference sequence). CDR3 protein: CASTRQGIIYEQYF. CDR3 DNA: TGTGCCAGCACCAGACAGGGGATTATCTACGAGCAGTACTTC.

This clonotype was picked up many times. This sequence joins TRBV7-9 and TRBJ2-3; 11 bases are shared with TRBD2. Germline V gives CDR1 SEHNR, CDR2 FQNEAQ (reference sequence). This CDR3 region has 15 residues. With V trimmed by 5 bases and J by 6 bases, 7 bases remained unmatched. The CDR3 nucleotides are TGTGCCAGCAGCCCCGGGACTAGCGGTGCGGATACGCAGTATTTT. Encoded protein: CASSPGTSGADTQYF.

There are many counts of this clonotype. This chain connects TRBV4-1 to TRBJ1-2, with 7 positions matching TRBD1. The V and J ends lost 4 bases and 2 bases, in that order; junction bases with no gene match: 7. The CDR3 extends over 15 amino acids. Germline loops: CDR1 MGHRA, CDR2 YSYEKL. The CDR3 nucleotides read TGCGCCAGCAGCCGACCGACAGGGCCCAACTATGGCTACACCTTC. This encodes CASSRPTGPNYGYTF.

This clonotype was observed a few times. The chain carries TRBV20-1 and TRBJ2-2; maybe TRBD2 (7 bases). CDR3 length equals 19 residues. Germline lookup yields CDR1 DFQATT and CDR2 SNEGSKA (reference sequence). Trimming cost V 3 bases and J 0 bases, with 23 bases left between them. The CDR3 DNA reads TGCAGTGCTAGCCGGGGGCCCGGGGGCGGGGGCGCGAACACCGGGGAGCTGTTTTTT. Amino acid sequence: CSASRGPGGGGANTGELFF.

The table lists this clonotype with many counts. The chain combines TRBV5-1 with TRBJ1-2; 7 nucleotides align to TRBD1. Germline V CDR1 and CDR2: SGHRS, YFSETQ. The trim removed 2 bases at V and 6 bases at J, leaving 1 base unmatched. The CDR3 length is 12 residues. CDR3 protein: CASSFGQDGYTF. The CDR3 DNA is TGCGCCAGCAGCTTCGGACAGGATGGCTACACCTTC.

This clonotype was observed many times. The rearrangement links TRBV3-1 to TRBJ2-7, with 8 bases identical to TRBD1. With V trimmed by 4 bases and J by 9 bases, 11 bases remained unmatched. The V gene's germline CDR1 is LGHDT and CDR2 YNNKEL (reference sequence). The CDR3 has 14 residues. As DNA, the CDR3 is TGTGCCAGCAGCCCGGGACAGGTGTTCAGAGGGCAGTACTTC. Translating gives CASSPGQVFRGQYF.

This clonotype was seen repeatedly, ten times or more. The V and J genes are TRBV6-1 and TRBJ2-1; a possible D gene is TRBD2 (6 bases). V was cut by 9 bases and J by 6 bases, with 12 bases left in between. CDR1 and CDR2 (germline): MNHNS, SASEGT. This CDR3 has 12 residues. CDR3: CASTGVGNEQFF. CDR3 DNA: TGTGCCAGTACGGGGGTCGGCAATGAGCAGTTCTTC.

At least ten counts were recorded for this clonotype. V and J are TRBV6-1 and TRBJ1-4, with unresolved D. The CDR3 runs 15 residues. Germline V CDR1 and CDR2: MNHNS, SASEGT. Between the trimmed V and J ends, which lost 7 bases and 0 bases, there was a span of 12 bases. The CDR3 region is CASTSLDATNEKLFF. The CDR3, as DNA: TGTGCCAGCACCAGCTTGGATGCAACTAATGAAAAACTGTTTTTT.

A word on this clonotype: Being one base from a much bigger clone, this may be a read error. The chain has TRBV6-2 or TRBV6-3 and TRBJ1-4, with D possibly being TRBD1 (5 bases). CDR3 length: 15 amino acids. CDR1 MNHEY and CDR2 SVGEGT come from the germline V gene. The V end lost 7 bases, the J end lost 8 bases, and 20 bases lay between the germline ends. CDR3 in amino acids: CASTRRRGWGEKLFF. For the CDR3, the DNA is TGTGCCAGCACCAGAAGAAGGGGTTGGGGGGAAAAACTGTTTTTT.

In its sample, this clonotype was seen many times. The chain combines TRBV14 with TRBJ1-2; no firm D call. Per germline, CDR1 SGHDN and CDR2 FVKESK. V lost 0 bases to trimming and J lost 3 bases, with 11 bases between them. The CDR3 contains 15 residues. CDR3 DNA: TGTGCCAGCAGCCAAGAAGGTGTACAGTACTATGGCTACACCTTC. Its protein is CASSQEGVQYYGYTF.

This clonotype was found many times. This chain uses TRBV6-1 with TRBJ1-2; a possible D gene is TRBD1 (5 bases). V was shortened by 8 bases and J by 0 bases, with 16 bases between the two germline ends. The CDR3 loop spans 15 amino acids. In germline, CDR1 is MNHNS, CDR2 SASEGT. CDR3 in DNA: TGTGCCAGCCATAGAGGGGCAGGGCCTAACTATGGCTACACCTTC. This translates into CASHRGAGPNYGYTF.

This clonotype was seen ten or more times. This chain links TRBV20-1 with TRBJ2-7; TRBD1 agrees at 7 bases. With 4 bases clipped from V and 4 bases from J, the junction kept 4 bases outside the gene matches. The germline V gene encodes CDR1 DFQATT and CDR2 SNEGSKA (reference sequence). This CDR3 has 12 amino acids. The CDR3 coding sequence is TGCAGTGCTACTAGGGGGCCTTACGAGCAGTACTTC. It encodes CSATRGPYEQYF.

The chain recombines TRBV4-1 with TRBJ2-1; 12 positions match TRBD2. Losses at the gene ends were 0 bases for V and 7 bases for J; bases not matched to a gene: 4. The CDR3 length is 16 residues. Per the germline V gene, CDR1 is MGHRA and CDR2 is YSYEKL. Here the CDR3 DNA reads TGCGCCAGCAGCCAAGAAGGACTAGCGGGGTTAAATGAGCAGTTCTTC. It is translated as CASSQEGLAGLNEQFF.

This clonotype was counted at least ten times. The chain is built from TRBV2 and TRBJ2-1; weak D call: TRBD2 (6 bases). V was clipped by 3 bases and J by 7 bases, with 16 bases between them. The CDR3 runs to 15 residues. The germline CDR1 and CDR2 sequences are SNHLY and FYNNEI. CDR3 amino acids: CASSDLPAGTNEQFF. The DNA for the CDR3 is TGTGCCAGCAGTGACCTCCCGGCAGGGACTAATGAGCAGTTCTTC.

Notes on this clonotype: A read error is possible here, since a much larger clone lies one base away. The CDR3 is CAVLWGQIPSNQPQHF. The CDR3 bases are TGTGCCGTTCTGTGGGGGCAGATACCTAGCAATCAGCCCCAGCATTTT. The genes are TRBV6-1 and TRBJ1-5, with D maybe TRBD1 (6 bases). The CDR3 has 16 residues. Germline CDR1 reads MNHNS; CDR2 reads SASEGT. V lost 11 bases to trimming and J lost 0 bases, with 20 bases between them.

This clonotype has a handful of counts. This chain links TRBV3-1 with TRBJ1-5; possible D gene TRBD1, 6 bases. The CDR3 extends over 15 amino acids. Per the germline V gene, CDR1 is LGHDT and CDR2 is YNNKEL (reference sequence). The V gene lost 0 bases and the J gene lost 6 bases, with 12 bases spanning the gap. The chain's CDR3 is CASSQDIGGSQPQHF. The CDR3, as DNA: TGTGCCAGCAGCCAAGATATAGGGGGGAGTCAGCCCCAGCATTTT.

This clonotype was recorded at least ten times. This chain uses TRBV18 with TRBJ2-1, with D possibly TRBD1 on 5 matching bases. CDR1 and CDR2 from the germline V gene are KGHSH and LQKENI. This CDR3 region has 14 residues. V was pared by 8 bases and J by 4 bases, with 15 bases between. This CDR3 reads CASTPTGYYNEQFF. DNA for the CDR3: TGTGCCAGCACCCCCACAGGCTATTACAATGAGCAGTTCTTC.

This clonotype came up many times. CDR3 loop: CATEPSWGDGYTF. In DNA, the CDR3 is TGCGCCACCGAGCCGAGTTGGGGGGATGGCTACACCTTC. This chain connects TRBV10-2 to TRBJ1-2; perhaps TRBD1 as D (5 bases). Trimming cost V 10 bases and J 6 bases, with 18 bases left between them. This CDR3 contains 13 residues. CDR1 is WSHSY, CDR2 SAAADI, per germline.

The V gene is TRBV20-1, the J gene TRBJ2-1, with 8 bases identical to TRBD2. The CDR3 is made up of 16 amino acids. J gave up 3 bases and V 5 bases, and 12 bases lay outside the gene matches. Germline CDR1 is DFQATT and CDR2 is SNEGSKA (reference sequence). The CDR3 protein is CSAPQLAARFYNEQFF. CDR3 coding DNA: TGCAGTGCTCCCCAACTAGCGGCGAGATTCTACAATGAGCAGTTCTTC.

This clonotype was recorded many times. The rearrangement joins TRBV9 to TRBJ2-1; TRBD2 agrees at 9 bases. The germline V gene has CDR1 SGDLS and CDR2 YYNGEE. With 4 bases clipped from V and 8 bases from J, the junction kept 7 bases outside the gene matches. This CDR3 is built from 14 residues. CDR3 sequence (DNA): TGTGCCAGCAGCCTTAGCGGGGGTCTCGATGAGCAGTTCTTC. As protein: CASSLSGGLDEQFF.

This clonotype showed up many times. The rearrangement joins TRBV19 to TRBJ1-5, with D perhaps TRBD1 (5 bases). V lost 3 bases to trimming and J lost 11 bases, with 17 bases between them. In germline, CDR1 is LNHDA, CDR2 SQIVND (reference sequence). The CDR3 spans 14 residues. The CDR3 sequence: CASSIGQGGLAQHF. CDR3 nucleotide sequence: TGTGCCAGTAGTATCGGGCAGGGTGGTCTGGCCCAGCATTTT.

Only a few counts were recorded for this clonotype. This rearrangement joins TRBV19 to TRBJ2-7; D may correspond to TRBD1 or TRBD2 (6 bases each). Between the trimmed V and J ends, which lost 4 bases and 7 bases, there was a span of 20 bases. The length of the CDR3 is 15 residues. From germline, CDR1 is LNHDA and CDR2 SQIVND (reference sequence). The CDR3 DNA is TGTGCCAGTAGTAATTGGGGGGCAAGGGCCGCGGAGCAGTACTTC. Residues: CASSNWGARAAEQYF.

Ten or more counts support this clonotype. CDR3 sequence reads: CSVAGRDRGNEAFF. CDR3 nucleotide sequence: TGCAGCGTCGCGGGGCGGGACAGGGGAAACGAAGCTTTCTTT. The chain couples TRBV29-1 to TRBJ1-1, with 10 bases lining up with TRBD1. The CDR3 has 14 residues. Germline CDR1 reads SQVTM; CDR2 reads ANQGSEA. V dropped 6 bases and J dropped 8; count of bases not matched to a gene: 12.